These 8 T cell receptor beta chains share one sample of origin, sequenced in a study of cytomegalovirus exposure and HLA in healthy donors. Both 60 Vbeta primers and 13 Jbeta primers went into the PCR. The repertoire was sequenced with immunoSEQ multiplex PCR; TCRdb's copy has only in-frame clones and lacks some. The data show 150,000 to 200,000 clones, roughly 80% seen once. Sequencing was performed on PBMCs. The receptor set was obtained from a male donor in good health and CMV-seronegative.

The chain couples TRBV28 to TRBJ1-1; D possibly corresponds to TRBD1 (6 bases). V lost 2 bases to trimming and J lost 2 bases, with 9 bases between them. The length of the CDR3 is 14 residues. Germline assignment: CDR1 MDHEN and CDR2 SYDVKM. CDR3 amino acids: CASSLRTVNTEAFF. Here the CDR3 DNA reads TGTGCCAGCAGTTTACGGACAGTCAACACTGAAGCTTTCTTT.

The chain recombines TRBV28 with TRBJ2-4; possible D gene TRBD2, 8 bases. Germline assignment: CDR1 MDHEN and CDR2 SYDVKM. The length of the CDR3 is 19 residues. Trimming removed 0 bases at V and 6 bases at J, with 24 bases between. The CDR3 DNA follows: TGTGCCAGCAGTTTATGGCGGGGGGCCAGGGGGGCTATCGGAAACATTCAGTACTTC. Translated, it gives CASSLWRGARGAIGNIQYF.

V and J are TRBV5-6 and TRBJ2-5; 11 positions agree with TRBD1. The CDR3 consists of 16 residues. The V and J ends lost 4 bases and 5 bases, in that order; junction bases with no gene match: 10. Germline assignment: CDR1 SGHDT and CDR2 YYEEEE. CDR3 nucleotides: TGTGCCAGCAGCCACACCAGGGACAGGGGGAGGGAGACCCAGTACTTC. Amino acid sequence: CASSHTRDRGRETQYF.

The chain uses TRBV27 and TRBJ1-5; D is perhaps TRBD1 (5 bases). Trimming shortened V by 8 bases and J by 5 bases, and 10 bases separated the two germline ends. The CDR3 has 12 amino acids. Germline V CDR1 and CDR2: MNHEY, SMNVEV (reference sequence). The CDR3 DNA reads as TGTGCCAGCCGCGGGACCGATCAGCCCCAGCATTTT. It translates to CASRGTDQPQHF.

Here the CDR3 reads CASSLTVNTEAFF. The CDR3, as DNA: TGTGCCAGCAGTTTGACAGTGAACACTGAAGCTTTCTTT. The chain uses TRBV27 and TRBJ1-1, with D possibly TRBD1 on 5 matching bases. Germline CDR1 is MNHEY and CDR2 is SMNVEV (reference sequence). The CDR3 contains 13 residues. The V gene lost 3 bases and the J gene lost 0 bases, with 5 bases spanning the gap.

This sequence joins TRBV5-1 and TRBJ2-3, with 7 bases matching TRBD2. With 7 bases clipped from V and 5 bases from J, the junction kept 10 bases outside the gene matches. CDR1 is SGHRS and CDR2 is YFSETQ in the germline V gene. CDR3 length: 14 amino acids. Here the CDR3 DNA reads TGCGCCAGCGCTCCTTCTAGCGGAGGAGATACGCAGTATTTT. Its protein is CASAPSSGGDTQYF.

The chain has TRBV7-2 and TRBJ2-5; 12 bases agree with TRBD2. The CDR3 is made up of 18 amino acids. J lost 4 bases, V lost 1 base, and 10 bases had no gene match. Germline V gene lookup returns CDR1 SGHTA and CDR2 FQGNSA. CDR3 coding DNA: TGTGCCAGCAGCTTAGGTCTCCTCGCTAGCGGGGGGGCAGAGACCCAGTACTTC. Its translation: CASSLGLLASGGAETQYF.

This clone was seen only once. The chain employs TRBV27 and TRBJ2-2; the match to TRBD2 covers 16 bases. J lost 6 bases, V lost 3 bases, and 7 bases had no gene match. CDR1 MNHEY and CDR2 SMNVEV come from the germline V gene (reference sequence). This CDR3 is 18 amino acids long. Here the CDR3 reads CASSFQGLAGGPPGELFF. CDR3 DNA sequence: TGTGCCAGCAGTTTCCAGGGACTAGCGGGAGGGCCACCCGGGGAGCTGTTTTTT.